This T cell receptor beta chain appears in the sequencing data of a study of blood T cell repertoires in COVID-19. Study summary: Samples taken during acute and convalescent COVID-19 were collected in the United States, Italy and Spain. Sources were T cells, B-cell-depleted T cells, or PBMCs; the material itself was cDNA or gDNA.

This CDR3 is 17 amino acids long. Germline loops: CDR1 SGDLS, CDR2 YYNGEE. V dropped 0 bases and J dropped 7 bases, with 21 bases sitting between them. Repertoires were generated with immunoSEQ multiplex PCR, while TCRdb's copy carries only in-frame clones and drops some. The sample lists fewer than 200,000 clones; 65% to 90% were seen once. Sequenced: peripheral blood. This TCR derives from a human donor in a cohort sampled during active COVID-19. The rearrangement links TRBV9 to TRBJ2-3; TRBD1 might be the D (5 bases). The CDR3 DNA follows: TGTGCCAGCAGCGTAGTAGGCCAGGGTACTCGCATGAATACGCAGTATTTT. It translates to CASSVVGQGTRMNTQYF.